Included here is one T cell receptor beta chain sequence, with context. The antigen remains unidentified. The sample is drawn from a study of memory CD4+ T cells and cytomegalovirus serostatus. Germline assignment: CDR1 SGHKS and CDR2 YYEKEE (reference sequence). V was shortened by 0 bases and J by 3 bases, with 7 bases between the two germline ends. The CDR3 is 14 amino acids. Study results and caveats: CD4+ memory repertoires contained about two fifths of the 164 reported CMV TCRbeta sequences.

The sort gate was single viable CD3+CD4+CD8-CD45RO+ cells for memory CD4+ T cells. Profiled with immunoSEQ multiplex PCR; TCRdb holds only in-frame clones, not every one. The sample lists about 41,000 clones, around 75% seen once, with roughly 0.87% in the top ten. The origin of this receptor is an adult in good health and CMV-seronegative. The rearrangement joins TRBV5-5 to TRBJ1-5; D unclear. What was sequenced was memory CD4+ T cells from blood. DNA for the CDR3: TGTGCCAGCAGCTTGGCAGGTTACAATCAGCCCCAGCATTTT. Translation: CASSLAGYNQPQHF.